This T cell receptor beta chain was captured in a study of shared clonotypes between healthy human individuals. Germline values: CDR1 MNHEY, CDR2 SVGAGI. CDR3 length: 12 residues. The germline V and J ends were trimmed by 6 bases and 6 bases, with 9 bases remaining between them. Sorted-subset replicate PCRs used 200 to 250 ng DNA, some 30,000 T cell genomes. Only in-frame clones appear in the TCRdb table, and some are missing; sequencing was by immunoSEQ multiplex PCR. The sample contains approximately 2.3 million clones, approximately 93% of which appear only once. The count of this clone is one. The TCR sequence derives from a man younger than 30 in good health. Some clones in this sample may be carry-over from other donors' samples. The chain uses TRBV6-5 and TRBJ2-1; D is unresolved. The material sequenced was naive CD4+ T cells from PBMCs. The subset denotes: CD45RA+ positively selected. CDR3 region: CASSLGPNEQFF. As DNA, the CDR3 is TGTGCCAGCAGCCTCGGGCCCAATGAGCAGTTCTTC.